This T cell receptor (beta chain) was captured by sequencing in a study of T cells in Graves' hyperthyroidism and ophthalmopathy. On the study more broadly: Peripheral blood draws took place at initial diagnosis, ahead of any treatment. Points from the study as a whole: In blood, most of the thyroid clonotypes expanded above 0.001 were also present.

The diagnostic basis comprised clinical symptoms, serum thyroxine and TRAb, thyroid ultrasound and orbital computed tomography. Note on this clonotype: Its antigen remains unknown.

The germline gives CDR1 KGHSH, CDR2 LQKENI. V lost 3 bases, J lost 4 bases, and 7 bases stayed unmatched. The CDR3 extends over 15 amino acids. Amplification yielded TCR beta CDR3 regions, with RNA transcripts as the source. The HTBI primer set was used in a first-round RT-PCR of the TCR CDR3. TCRdb called the multiplex PCR reads again in MiXCR, with one record for every CDR3 protein. The sample has around 350,000 distinct CDR3 sequences, about 14% seen once. This TCR was recovered from a young woman with Graves' ophthalmopathy. Sequencing was done on a sample of blood. The V call is TRBV18, the J call TRBJ1-1; 8 bases are shared with TRBD1. CDR3 nucleotide sequence: TGTGCCAGCTCACCCAGGACAGGGCGGGGCACTGAAGCTTTCTTT. Residues: CASSPRTGRGTEAFF. The complete variable domain, with remaining parts taken from reference TRBV18 and TRBJ1-1, reads NAGVMQNPRHLVRRRGQEARLRCSPMKGHSHVYWYRQLPEEGLKFMVYLQKENIIDESGMPKERFSAEFPKEGPSILRIQQVVRGDSAAYFCASSPRTGRGTEAFFGQGTRLTVV.